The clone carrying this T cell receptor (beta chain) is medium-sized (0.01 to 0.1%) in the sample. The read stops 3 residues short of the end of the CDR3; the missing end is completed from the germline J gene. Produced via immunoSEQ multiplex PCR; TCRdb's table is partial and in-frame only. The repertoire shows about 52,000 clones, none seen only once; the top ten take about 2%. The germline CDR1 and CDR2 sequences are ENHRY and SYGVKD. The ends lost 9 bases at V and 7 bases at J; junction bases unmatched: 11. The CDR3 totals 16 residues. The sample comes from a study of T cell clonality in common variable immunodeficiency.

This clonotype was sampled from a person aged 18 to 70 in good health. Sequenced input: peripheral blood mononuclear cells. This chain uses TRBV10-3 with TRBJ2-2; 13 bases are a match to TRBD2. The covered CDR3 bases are TGTGCCATGAGGGTCGGGACTAGCGGGACGAGCGGGGAG. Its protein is CAMRVGTSGTSGE. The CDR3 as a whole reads CAMRVGTSGTSGELFF.